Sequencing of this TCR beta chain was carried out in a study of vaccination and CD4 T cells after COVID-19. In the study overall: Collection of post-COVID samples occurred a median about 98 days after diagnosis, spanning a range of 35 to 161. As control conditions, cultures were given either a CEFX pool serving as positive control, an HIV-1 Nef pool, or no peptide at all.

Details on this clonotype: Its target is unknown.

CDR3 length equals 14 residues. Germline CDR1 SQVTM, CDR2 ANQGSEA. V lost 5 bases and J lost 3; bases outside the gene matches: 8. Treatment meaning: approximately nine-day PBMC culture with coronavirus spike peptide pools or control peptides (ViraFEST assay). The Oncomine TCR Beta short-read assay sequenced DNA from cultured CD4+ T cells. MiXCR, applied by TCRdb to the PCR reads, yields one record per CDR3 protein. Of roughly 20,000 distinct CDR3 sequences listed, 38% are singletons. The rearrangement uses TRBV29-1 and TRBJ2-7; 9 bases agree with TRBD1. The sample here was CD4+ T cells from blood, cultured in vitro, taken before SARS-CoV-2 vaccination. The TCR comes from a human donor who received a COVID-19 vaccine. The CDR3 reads CSVLAGTGSYEQYF. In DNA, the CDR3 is TGCAGCGTTTTGGCCGGGACAGGGAGCTACGAGCAGTACTTC.